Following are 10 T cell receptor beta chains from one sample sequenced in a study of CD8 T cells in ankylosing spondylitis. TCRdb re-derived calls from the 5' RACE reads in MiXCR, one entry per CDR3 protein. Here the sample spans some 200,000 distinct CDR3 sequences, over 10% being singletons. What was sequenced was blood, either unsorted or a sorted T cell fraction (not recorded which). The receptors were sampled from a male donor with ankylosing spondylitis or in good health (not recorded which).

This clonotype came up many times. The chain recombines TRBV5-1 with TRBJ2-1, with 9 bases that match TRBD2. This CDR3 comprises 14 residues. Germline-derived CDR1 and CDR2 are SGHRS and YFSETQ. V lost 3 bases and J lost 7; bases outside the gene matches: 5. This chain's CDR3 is CASSSLGLANEQFF. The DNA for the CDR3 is TGCGCCAGCAGCTCCCTCGGACTAGCGAATGAGCAGTTCTTC.

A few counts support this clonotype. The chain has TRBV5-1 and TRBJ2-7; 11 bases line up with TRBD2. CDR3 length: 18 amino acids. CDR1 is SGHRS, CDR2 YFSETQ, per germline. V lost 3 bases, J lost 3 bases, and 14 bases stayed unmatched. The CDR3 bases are TGCGCCAGCAGCTCACACGGGACTAGCGGACTAATGCACTACGAGCAGTACTTC. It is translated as CASSSHGTSGLMHYEQYF.

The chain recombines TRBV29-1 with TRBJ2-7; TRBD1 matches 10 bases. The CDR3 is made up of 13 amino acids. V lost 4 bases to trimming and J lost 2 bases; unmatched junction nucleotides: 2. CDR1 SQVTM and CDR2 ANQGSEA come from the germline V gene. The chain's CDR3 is CSVGDRGAYEQYF. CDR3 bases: TGCAGCGTTGGGGACAGGGGAGCCTACGAGCAGTACTTC.

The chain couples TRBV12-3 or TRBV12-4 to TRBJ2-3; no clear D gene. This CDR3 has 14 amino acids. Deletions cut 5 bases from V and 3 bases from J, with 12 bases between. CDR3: CASSLSRITDTQYF. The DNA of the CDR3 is TGTGCCAGCAGTCTGTCCCGAATAACAGATACGCAGTATTTT.

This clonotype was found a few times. The CDR3 region is CASSASLSIQETQYF. For the CDR3, the DNA is TGCGCCAGCAGCGCCTCACTCAGTATCCAAGAGACCCAGTACTTC. V and J are TRBV5-1 and TRBJ2-5; D not resolved. V lost 4 bases to trimming and J lost 1 base, with 14 bases between them. This CDR3 is built from 15 residues. Germline CDR1 and CDR2: SGHRS and YFSETQ.

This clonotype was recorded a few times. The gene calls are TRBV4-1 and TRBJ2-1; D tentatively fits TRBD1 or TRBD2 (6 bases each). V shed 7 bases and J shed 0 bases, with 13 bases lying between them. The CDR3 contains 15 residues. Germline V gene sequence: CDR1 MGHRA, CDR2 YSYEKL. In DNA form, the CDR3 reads TGCGCCAGCACGGGGGCATGGAGCTCCTACAATGAGCAGTTCTTC. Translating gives CASTGAWSSYNEQFF.

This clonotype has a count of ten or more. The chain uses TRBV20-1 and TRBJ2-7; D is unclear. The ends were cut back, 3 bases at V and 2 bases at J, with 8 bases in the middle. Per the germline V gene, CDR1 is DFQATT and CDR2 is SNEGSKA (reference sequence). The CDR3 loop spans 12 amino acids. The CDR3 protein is CSARHQPYEQYF. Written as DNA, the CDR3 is TGCAGTGCTAGGCACCAGCCCTACGAGCAGTACTTC.

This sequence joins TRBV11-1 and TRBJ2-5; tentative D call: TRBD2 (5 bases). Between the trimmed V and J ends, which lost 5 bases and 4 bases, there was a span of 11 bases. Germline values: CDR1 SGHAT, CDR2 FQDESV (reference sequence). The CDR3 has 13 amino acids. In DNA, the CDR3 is TGTGCCAGCAGCCTCATCAGCGGAGAGACCCAGTACTTC. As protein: CASSLISGETQYF.

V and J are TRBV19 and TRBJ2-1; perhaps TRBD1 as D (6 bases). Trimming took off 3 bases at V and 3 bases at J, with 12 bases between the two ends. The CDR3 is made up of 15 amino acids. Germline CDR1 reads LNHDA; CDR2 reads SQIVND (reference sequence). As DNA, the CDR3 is TGTGCCAGTAGTATTGAGGGGGTTATCTACAATGAGCAGTTCTTC. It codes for CASSIEGVIYNEQFF. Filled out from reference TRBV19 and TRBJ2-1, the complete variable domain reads DGGITQSPKYLFRKEGQNVTLSCEQNLNHDAMYWYRQDPGQGLRLIYYSQIVNDFQKGDIAEGYSVSREKKESFPLTVTSAQKNPTAFYLCASSIEGVIYNEQFFGPGTRLTVL.

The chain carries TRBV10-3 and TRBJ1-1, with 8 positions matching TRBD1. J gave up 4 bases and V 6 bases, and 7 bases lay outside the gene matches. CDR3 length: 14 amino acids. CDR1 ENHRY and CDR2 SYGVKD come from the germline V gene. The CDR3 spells CAIRIRGPGTEAFF. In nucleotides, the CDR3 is TGTGCCATCAGGATCAGGGGGCCGGGCACTGAAGCTTTCTTT.